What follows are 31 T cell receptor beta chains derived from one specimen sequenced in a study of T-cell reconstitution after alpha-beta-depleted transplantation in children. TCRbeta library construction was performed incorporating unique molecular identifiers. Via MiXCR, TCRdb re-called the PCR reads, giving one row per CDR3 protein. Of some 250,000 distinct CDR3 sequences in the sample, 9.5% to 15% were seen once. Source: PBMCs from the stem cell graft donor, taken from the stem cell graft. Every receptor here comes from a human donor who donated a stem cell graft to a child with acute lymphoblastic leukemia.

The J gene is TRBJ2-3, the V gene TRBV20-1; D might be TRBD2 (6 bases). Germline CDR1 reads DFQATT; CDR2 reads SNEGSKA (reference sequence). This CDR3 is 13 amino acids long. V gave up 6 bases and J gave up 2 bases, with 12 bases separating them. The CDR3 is CSAPGLNTDTQYF. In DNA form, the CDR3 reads TGCAGTGCCCCGGGACTCAACACAGATACGCAGTATTTT.

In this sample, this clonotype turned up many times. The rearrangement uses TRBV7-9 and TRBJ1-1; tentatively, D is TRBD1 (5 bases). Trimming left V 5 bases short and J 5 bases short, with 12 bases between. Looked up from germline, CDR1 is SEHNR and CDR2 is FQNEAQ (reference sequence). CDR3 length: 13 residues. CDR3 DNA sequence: TGTGCCAGCAGCAACCGCGGGGGGACTGAAGCTTTCTTT. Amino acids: CASSNRGGTEAFF.

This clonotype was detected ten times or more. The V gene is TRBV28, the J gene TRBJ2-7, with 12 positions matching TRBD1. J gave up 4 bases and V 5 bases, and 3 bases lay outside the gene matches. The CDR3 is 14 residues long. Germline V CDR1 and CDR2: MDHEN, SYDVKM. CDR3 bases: TGTGCCAGCAGTCAGGGACAGGGGGCGTACGAGCAGTACTTC. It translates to CASSQGQGAYEQYF.

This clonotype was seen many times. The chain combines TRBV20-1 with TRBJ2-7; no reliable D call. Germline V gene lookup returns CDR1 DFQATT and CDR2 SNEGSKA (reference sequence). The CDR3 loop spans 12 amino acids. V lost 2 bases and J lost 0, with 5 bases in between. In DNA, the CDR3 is TGCAGTGCTAGACCCGCCTCCTACGAGCAGTACTTC. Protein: CSARPASYEQYF.

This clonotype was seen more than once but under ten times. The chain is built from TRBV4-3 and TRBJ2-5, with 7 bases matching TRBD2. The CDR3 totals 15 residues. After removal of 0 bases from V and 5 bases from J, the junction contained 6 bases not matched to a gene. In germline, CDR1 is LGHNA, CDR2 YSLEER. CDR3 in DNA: TGCGCCAGCAGCCAAGAAGGACTAGTCCAGGAGACCCAGTACTTC. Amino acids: CASSQEGLVQETQYF.

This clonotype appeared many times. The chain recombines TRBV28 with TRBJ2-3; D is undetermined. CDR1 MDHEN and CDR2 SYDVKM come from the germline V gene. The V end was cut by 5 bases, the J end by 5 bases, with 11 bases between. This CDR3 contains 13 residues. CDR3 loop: CASSILMGDTQYF. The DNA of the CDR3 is TGTGCCAGCAGTATTTTGATGGGAGATACGCAGTATTTT.

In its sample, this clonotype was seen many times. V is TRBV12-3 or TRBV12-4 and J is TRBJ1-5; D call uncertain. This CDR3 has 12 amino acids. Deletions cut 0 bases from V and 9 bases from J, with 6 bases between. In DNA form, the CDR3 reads TGTGCCAGCAGTTTAGCGGATCTGCCCCAGCATTTT. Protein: CASSLADLPQHF.

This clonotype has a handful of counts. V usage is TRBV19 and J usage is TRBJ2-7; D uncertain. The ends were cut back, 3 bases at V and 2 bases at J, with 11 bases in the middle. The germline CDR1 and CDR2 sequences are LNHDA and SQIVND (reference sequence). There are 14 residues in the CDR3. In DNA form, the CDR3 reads TGTGCCAGTAGTATTATCGGGTTGACCTACGAGCAGTACTTC. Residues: CASSIIGLTYEQYF.

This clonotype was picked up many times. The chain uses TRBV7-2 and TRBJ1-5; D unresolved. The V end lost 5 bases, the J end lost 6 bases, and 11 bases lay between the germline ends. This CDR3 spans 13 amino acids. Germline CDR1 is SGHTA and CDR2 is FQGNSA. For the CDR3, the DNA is TGTGCCAGCAGCCTGACTGCCGTTCAGCCCCAGCATTTT. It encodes CASSLTAVQPQHF. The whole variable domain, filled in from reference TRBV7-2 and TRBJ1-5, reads GAGVSQSPSNKVTEKGKDVELRCDPISGHTALYWYRQSLGQGLEFLIYFQGNSAPDKSGLPSDRFSAERTGGSVSTLTIQRTQQEDSAVYLCASSLTAVQPQHFGDGTRLSIL.

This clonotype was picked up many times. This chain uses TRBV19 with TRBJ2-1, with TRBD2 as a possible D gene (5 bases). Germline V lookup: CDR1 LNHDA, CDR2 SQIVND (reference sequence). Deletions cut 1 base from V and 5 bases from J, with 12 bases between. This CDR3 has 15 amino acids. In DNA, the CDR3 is TGTGCCAGTAGTATAGGGACTCGCTCGAACAATGAGCAGTTCTTC. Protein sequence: CASSIGTRSNNEQFF.

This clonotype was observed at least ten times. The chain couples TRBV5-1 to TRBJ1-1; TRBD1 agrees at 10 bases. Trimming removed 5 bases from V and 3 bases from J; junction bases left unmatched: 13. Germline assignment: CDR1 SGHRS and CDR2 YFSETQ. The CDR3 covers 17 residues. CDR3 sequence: CASRDGTGVTWDTEAFF. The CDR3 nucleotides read TGCGCCAGCAGGGACGGGACAGGGGTGACCTGGGACACTGAAGCTTTCTTT.

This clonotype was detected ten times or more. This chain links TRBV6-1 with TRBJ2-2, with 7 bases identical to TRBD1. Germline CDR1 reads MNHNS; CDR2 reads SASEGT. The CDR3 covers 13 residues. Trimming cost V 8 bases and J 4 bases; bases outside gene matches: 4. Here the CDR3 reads CASYRGITGELFF. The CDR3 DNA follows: TGTGCCAGCTACAGGGGAATCACCGGGGAGCTGTTTTTT.

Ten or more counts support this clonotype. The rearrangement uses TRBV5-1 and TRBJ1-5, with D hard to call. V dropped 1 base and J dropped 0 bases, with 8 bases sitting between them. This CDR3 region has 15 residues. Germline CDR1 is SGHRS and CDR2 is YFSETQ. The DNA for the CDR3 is TGCGCCAGCAGCTTGTCGGATTATAGCAATCAGCCCCAGCATTTT. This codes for CASSLSDYSNQPQHF.

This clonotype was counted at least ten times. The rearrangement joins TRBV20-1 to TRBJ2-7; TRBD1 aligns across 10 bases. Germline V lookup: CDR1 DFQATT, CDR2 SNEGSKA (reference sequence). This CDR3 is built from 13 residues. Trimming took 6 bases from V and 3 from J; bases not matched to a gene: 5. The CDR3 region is CSASGDRGYEQYF. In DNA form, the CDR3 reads TGCAGTGCCTCCGGGGACAGGGGCTACGAGCAGTACTTC.

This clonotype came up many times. The CDR3 nucleotides read TGTGCCAGCAGCTACCGGGTGGGTAGCGGGACAGATACGCAGTATTTT. The encoded protein is CASSYRVGSGTDTQYF. The J gene is TRBJ2-3, the V gene TRBV12-3 or TRBV12-4; TRBD2 agrees at 7 bases. Trimming took 6 bases from V and 3 from J; bases not matched to a gene: 12. The CDR3 loop spans 16 amino acids.

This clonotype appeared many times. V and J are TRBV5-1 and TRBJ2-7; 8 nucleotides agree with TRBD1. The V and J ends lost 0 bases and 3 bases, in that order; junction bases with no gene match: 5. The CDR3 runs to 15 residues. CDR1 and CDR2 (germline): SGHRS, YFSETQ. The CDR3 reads CASSLVPGGHYEQYF. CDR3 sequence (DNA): TGCGCCAGCAGCTTGGTCCCAGGGGGCCACTACGAGCAGTACTTC.

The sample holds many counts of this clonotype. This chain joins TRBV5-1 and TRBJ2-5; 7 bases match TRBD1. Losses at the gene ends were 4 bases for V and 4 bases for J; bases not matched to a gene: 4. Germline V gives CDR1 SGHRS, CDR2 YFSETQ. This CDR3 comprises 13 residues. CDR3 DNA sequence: TGCGCCAGCAGCCCTCGGGACAGAGAGACCCAGTACTTC. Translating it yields CASSPRDRETQYF. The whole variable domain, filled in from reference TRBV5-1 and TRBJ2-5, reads KAGVTQTPRYLIKTRGQQVTLSCSPISGHRSVSWYQQTPGQGLQFLFEYFSETQRNKGNFPGRFSGRQFSNSRSEMNVSTLELGDSALYLCASSPRDRETQYFGPGTRLLVL.

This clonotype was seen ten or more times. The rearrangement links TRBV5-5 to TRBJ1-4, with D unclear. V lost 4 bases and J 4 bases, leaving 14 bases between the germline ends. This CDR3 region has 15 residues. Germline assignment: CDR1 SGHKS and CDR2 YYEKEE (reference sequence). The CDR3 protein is CASSLLSSRNEKLFF. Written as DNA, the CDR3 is TGTGCCAGCAGCCTTCTAAGTTCCCGTAATGAAAAACTGTTTTTT.

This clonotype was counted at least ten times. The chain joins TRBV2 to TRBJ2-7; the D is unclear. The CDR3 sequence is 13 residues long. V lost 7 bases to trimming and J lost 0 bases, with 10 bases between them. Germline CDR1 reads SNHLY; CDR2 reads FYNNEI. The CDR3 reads CASNPPFSYEQYF. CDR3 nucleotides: TGTGCCAGCAACCCCCCCTTCTCCTACGAGCAGTACTTC.

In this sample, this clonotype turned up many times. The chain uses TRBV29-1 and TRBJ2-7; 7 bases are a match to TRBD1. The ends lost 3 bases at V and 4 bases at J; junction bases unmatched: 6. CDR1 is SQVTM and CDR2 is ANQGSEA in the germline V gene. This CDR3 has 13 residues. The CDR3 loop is CSVEETGRYEQYF. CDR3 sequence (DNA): TGCAGCGTTGAGGAGACAGGGAGATACGAGCAGTACTTC.

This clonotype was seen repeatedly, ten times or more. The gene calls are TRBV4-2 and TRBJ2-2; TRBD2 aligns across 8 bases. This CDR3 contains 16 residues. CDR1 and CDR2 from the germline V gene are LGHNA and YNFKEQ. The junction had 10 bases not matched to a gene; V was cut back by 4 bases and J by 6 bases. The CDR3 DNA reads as TGTGCCAGCAGCCGCGATTTGGCGGGAGGCGCCGGGGAGCTGTTTTTT. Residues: CASSRDLAGGAGELFF.

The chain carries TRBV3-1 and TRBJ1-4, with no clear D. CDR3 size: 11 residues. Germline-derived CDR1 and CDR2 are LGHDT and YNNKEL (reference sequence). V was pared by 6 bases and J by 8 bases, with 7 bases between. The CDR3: CASRQTEKLFF. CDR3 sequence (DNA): TGTGCCAGCAGACAAACGGAAAAACTGTTTTTT. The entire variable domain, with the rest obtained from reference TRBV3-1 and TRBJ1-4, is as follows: DTAVSQTPKYLVTQMGNDKSIKCEQNLGHDTMYWYKQDSKKFLKIMFSYNNKELIINETVPNRFSPKSPDKAHLNLHINSLELGDSAVYFCASRQTEKLFFGSGTQLSVL.

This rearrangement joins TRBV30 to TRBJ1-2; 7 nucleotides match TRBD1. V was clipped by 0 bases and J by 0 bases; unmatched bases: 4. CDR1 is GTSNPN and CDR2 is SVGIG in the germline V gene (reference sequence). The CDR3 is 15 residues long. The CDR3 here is CAWSVLRGSNYGYTF. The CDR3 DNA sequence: TGTGCCTGGAGTGTACTCAGGGGGTCTAACTATGGCTACACCTTC.

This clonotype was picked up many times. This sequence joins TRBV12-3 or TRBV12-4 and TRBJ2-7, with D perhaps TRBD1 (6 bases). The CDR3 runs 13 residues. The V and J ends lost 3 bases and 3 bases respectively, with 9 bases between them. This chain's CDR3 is CASSFGQYYEQYF. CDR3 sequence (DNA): TGTGCCAGCAGTTTCGGACAGTACTACGAGCAGTACTTC.

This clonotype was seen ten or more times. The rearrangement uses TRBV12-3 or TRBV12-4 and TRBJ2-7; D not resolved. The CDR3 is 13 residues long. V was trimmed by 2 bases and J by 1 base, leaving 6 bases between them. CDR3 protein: CASSLSRSYEQYF. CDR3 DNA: TGTGCCAGCAGTTTAAGTAGGTCCTACGAGCAGTACTTC.

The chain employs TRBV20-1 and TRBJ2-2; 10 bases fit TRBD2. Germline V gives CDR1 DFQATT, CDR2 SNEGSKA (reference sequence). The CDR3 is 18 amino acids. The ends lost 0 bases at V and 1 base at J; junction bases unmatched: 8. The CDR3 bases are TGCAGTGCTAGAGATGGGAGAGCGGGGGGGCTGAACACCGGGGAGCTGTTTTTT. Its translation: CSARDGRAGGLNTGELFF.

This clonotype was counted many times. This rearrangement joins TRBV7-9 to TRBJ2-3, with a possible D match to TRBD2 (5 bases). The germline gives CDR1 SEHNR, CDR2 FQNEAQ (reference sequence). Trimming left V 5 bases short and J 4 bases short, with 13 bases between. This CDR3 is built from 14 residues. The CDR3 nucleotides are TGTGCCAGCAGCGAAGGACCGGGATCAGATACGCAGTATTTT. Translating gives CASSEGPGSDTQYF.

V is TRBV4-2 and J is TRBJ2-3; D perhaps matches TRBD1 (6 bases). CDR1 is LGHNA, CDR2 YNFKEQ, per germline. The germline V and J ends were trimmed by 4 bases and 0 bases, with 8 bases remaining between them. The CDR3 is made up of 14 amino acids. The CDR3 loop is CASSRGQSTDTQYF. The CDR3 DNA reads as TGTGCCAGCAGCCGAGGACAGAGCACAGATACGCAGTATTTT.

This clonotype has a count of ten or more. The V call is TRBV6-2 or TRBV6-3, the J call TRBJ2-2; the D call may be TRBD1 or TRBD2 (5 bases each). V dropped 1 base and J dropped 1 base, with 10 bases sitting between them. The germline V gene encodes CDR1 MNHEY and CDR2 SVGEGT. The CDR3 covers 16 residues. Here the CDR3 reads CASSYYGTMNTGELFF. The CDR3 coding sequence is TGTGCCAGCAGTTACTACGGGACGATGAACACCGGGGAGCTGTTTTTT.

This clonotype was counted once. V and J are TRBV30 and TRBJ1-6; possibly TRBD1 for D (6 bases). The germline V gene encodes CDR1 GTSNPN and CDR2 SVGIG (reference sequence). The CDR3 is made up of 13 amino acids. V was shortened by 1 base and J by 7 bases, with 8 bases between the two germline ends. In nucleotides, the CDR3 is TGTGCCTGGAGTGAGGACAGCAATTCACCCCTCCACTTT. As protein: CAWSEDSNSPLHF. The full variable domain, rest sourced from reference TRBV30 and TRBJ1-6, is SQTIHQWPATLVQPVGSPLSLECTVEGTSNPNLYWYRQAAGRGLQLLFYSVGIGQISSEVPQNLSASRPQDRQFILSSKKLLLSDSGFYLCAWSEDSNSPLHFGNGTRLTVT.

The CDR3 spells CASRQGGYTEAFF. CDR3 nucleotide sequence: TGTGCCAGTCGACAGGGCGGGTACACTGAAGCTTTCTTT. This chain joins TRBV27 and TRBJ1-1; 7 bases agree with TRBD1. V trimming: 9 bases; J trimming: 3 bases; junction bases outside the gene matches: 7. CDR3 length: 13 amino acids. From germline, CDR1 is MNHEY and CDR2 SMNVEV (reference sequence).